This paragraph reports one T cell receptor beta chain. Its matching antigen is unknown. CDR1 and CDR2 from the germline V gene are SGHAT and FQNNGV. The CDR3 is 14 amino acids. Trimming pared 8 bases from V and 5 bases from J, leaving 18 bases between. Assay: immunoSEQ multiplex PCR; the TCRdb copy retains only in-frame clones and omits some. The sample lists about 710,000 clones, around 78% occurring once. The data are from a study of shared clonotypes between healthy human individuals. Whole-study findings and limits: Exclusively blood specimens were collected; tissue repertoires likely differ.

Sequencing was carried out using memory CD4+ T cells sorted from blood. The subset: CD45RA-negative fraction. The clonotype comes from a woman aged 25 to 45 in good health. The rearrangement links TRBV11-2 to TRBJ2-5; possible D gene TRBD1, 7 bases. CDR3 in amino acids: CASATGAGGETQYF. DNA of the CDR3: TGTGCCAGCGCTACAGGGGCAGGGGGGGAGACCCAGTACTTC.